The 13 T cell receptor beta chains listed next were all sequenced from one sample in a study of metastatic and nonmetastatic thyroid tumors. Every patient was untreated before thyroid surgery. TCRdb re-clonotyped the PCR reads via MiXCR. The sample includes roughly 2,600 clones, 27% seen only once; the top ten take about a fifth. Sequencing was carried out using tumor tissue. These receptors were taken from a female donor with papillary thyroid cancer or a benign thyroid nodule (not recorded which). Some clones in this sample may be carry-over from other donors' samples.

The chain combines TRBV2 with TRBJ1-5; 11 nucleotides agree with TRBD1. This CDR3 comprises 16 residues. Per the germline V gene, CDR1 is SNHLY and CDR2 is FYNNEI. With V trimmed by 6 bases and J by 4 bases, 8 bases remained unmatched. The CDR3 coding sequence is TGTGCCAGCAGGCCGGGACAGGGGGTGAATAATCAGCCCCAGCATTTT. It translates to CASRPGQGVNNQPQHF.

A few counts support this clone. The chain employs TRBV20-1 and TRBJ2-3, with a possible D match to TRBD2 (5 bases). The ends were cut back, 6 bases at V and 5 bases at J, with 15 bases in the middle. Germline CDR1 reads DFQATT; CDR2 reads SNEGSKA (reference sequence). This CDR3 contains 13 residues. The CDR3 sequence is CSALGPAGDTQYF. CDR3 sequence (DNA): TGCAGTGCCTTAGGGCCGGCGGGAGATACGCAGTATTTT.

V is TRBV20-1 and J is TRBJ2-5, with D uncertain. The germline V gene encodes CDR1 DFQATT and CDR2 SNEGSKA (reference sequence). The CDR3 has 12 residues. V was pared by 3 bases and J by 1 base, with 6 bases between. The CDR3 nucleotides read TGCAGTGCTAGCGGAAGCCAAGAGACCCAGTACTTC. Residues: CSASGSQETQYF.

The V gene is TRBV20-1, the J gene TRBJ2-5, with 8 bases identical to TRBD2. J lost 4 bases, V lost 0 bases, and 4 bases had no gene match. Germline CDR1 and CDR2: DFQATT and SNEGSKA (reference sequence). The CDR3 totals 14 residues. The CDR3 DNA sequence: TGCAGTGCTAGAGATCGGCTAGCGGGAGAGACCCAGTACTTC. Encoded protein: CSARDRLAGETQYF.

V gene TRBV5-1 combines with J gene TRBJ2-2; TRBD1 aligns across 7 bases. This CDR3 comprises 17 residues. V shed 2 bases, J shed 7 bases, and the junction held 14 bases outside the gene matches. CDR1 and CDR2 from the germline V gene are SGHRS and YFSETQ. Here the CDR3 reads CASSFPSFRQGSGELFF. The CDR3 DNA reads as TGCGCCAGCAGCTTCCCTTCTTTTAGACAGGGCAGCGGGGAGCTGTTTTTT.

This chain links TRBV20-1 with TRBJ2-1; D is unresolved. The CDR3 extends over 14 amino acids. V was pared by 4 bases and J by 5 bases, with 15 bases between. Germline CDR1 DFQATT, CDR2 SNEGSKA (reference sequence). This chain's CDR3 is CSATGRVRDNEQFF. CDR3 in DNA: TGCAGTGCTACCGGAAGGGTTAGGGACAATGAGCAGTTCTTC.

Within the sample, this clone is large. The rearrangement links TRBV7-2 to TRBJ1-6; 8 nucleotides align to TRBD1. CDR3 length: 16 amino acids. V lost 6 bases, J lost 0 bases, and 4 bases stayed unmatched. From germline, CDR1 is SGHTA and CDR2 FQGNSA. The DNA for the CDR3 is TGTGCCAGCAGACCCACAGGGGGCTCCTATAATTCACCCCTCCACTTT. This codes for CASRPTGGSYNSPLHF.

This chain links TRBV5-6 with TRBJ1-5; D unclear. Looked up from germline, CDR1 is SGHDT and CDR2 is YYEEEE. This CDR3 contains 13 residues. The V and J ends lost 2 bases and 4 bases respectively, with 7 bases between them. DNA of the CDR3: TGTGCCAGCAGCTTATCCTGGAATCAGCCCCAGCATTTT. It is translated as CASSLSWNQPQHF.

CDR3 sequence reads: CSARDSGQGAGEQYF. The CDR3 coding sequence is TGCAGTGCTAGAGATAGCGGACAGGGGGCGGGCGAGCAGTACTTC. The rearrangement uses TRBV20-1 and TRBJ2-7, with 11 bases lining up with TRBD1. This CDR3 has 15 residues. The J segment lost 6 bases and the V segment lost 0 bases, leaving 7 bases of the junction unmatched. In germline, CDR1 is DFQATT, CDR2 SNEGSKA (reference sequence).

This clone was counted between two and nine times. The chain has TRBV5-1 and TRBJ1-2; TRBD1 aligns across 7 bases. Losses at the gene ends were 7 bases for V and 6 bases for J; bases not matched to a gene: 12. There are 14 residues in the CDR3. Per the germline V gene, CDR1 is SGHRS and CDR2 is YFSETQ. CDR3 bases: TGCGCCAGCCCAGGGCCCGACAGGGATCATGGCTACACCTTC. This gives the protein CASPGPDRDHGYTF.

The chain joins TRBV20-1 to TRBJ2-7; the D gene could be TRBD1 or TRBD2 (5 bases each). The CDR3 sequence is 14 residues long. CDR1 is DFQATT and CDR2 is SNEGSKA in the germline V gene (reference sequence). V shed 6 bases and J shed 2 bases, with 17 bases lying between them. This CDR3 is CSARDGRSPYEQYF. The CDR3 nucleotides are TGCAGTGCCAGGGACGGCCGATCTCCCTACGAGCAGTACTTC.

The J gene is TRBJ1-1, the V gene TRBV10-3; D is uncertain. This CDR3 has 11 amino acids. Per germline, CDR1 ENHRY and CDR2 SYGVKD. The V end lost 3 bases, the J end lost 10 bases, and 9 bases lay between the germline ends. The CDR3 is CAISEGLGAFF. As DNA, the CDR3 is TGTGCCATCAGTGAAGGACTCGGAGCTTTCTTT.

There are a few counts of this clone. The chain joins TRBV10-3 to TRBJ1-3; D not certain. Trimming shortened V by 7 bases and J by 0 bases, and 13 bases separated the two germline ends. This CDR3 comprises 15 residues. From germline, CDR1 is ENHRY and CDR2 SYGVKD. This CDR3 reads CAITRELLSGNTIYF. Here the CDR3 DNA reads TGTGCCATCACCCGCGAGTTACTCTCTGGAAACACCATATATTTT.